Following are 2 T cell receptor beta chains from one sample sequenced in a study of Ad26.COV2.S vaccination and SARS-CoV-2 variants. Repertoires were generated with immunoSEQ multiplex PCR, while TCRdb's copy carries only in-frame clones and drops some. The sample includes around 450,000 clones, about nine tenths of them seen just once. This sample's treatment: approximately 18 received Ad26.COV2.S at low or high dose, single or two shots; 5 received placebo; per-sample allocation not given. At day 63 after the first vaccine or placebo injection, samples were drawn. The specimen comprised peripheral blood, sampled in a trial of Ad26.COV2.S vaccine versus placebo. The receptors here all came from a person aged 18-65 years who received the Ad26.COV2.S COVID-19 vaccine or a placebo.

This clone was counted between two and nine times. The chain couples TRBV12-5 to TRBJ2-1; D might be TRBD2 (6 bases). There are 14 residues in the CDR3. V was pared by 3 bases and J by 4 bases, with 10 bases between. CDR1 and CDR2 (germline): LGHNT, FRNRAP. The CDR3 nucleotides are TGTGCTAGTGGTTTCGGCGGGGATTACAATGAGCAGTTCTTC. Amino acid sequence: CASGFGGDYNEQFF.

The chain has TRBV7-9 and TRBJ1-3; TRBD1 matches at 7 bases. Germline CDR1 and CDR2: SEHNR and FQNEAQ (reference sequence). The CDR3 sequence is 13 residues long. With 6 bases clipped from V and 5 bases from J, the junction kept 4 bases outside the gene matches. The CDR3 DNA sequence: TGTGCCAGCAGAGGGGGCTCCAGAAACACCATATATTTT. This translates into CASRGGSRNTIYF.